This is a list of T cell receptor beta chains from one sample in a study of shared clonotypes between healthy human individuals. Here immunoSEQ multiplex PCR was the method, and the copy in TCRdb shows in-frame clones only, minus some. The sample consists of roughly 2.2 million clones, 85% to 95% of them appearing once. Material for sequencing was naive CD4+ T cells from PBMCs. These receptors all stem from a man aged 18 to 29 in good health. Some clones in this sample may be carry-over from other donors' samples. CDR3s include the opening cysteine and the closing phenylalanine or tryptophan. The D gene is left open where the match is weak. Clone size, where shown, is once, few, many, or a class for clones that have expanded.

J,size,D,V,CDR3,DNA
TRBJ2-2,-,TRBD1,TRBV4-1,CASSQFLQGAGGELFF,TGCGCCAGCAGCCAATTCCTTCAGGGGGCAGGCGGGGAGCTGTTTTTT
TRBJ2-1,-,-,TRBV18,CASSGDPTYNEQFF,TGTGCCAGCTCAGGCGACCCGACCTACAATGAGCAGTTCTTC
TRBJ2-5,once,-,TRBV25-1,CASSRVQETQYF,TGTGCCAGCAGTAGGGTCCAAGAGACCCAGTACTTC
TRBJ2-7,-,-,TRBV15,CATSRYGRPHEQYF,TGTGCCACCAGCAGGTACGGACGCCCCCACGAGCAGTACTTC
TRBJ2-5,-,-,TRBV7-9,CASSQRTTGETQYF,TGTGCCAGCAGCCAAAGGACAACAGGAGAGACCCAGTACTTC
TRBJ1-3,-,-,TRBV11-1,CASSWEASGNTIYF,TGTGCCAGCAGCTGGGAGGCCTCTGGAAACACCATATATTTT
TRBJ2-7,-,-,TRBV4-2,CASSPGASVFGEQYF,TGTGCCAGCAGCCCAGGGGCTAGTGTGTTCGGCGAGCAGTACTTC
TRBJ2-5,-,TRBD1,TRBV28,CASSFRDRQETQYF,TGTGCCAGCAGTTTCCGGGACAGACAAGAGACCCAGTACTTC
TRBJ2-2,-,TRBD1,TRBV18,CASSPRTGGPTGELFF,TGTGCCAGCTCACCTAGGACAGGGGGACCCACCGGGGAGCTGTTTTTT
TRBJ2-1,-,-,TRBV5-1,CASSLYQPNEQFF,TGCGCCAGCAGCTTGTACCAGCCCAATGAGCAGTTCTTC
TRBJ1-4,-,-,TRBV27,CASSPHRRVTNEKLFF,TGTGCCAGCAGCCCGCACAGGCGGGTAACTAATGAAAAACTGTTTTTT
TRBJ1-4,-,TRBD1,TRBV29-1,CSVLRTGGDEKLFF,TGCAGCGTTCTTCGGACAGGGGGCGACGAAAAACTGTTTTTT
TRBJ2-7,once,TRBD1,TRBV19,CASGGQGQYEQYF,TGTGCCAGCGGGGGACAGGGCCAATACGAGCAGTACTTC
TRBJ2-7,-,-,TRBV28,CASSSGLSEQYF,TGTGCCAGCAGTTCGGGACTGTCCGAGCAGTACTTC
TRBJ2-1,-,TRBD2,TRBV7-2,CASSTRRAGGGDNEQFF,TGTGCCAGCAGCACCCGTAGGGCGGGAGGCGGGGACAATGAGCAGTTCTTC
TRBJ2-1,-,-,TRBV5-1,CASSLVVGANHNEQFF,TGCGCCAGCAGCTTGGTCGTGGGAGCGAATCACAATGAGCAGTTCTTC
TRBJ2-3,-,TRBD2,TRBV18,CASSPPAGAPTDTQYF,TGTGCCAGCTCACCACCGGCGGGAGCGCCGACAGATACGCAGTATTTT
TRBJ1-3,-,TRBD1,TRBV6-1,CASYGTGVSGNTIYF,TGTGCCAGCTATGGGACAGGGGTTTCTGGAAACACCATATATTTT
TRBJ1-5,-,TRBD1,TRBV6-1,CASSEGTGEQPQHF,TGTGCCAGCAGTGAGGGGACAGGGGAACAGCCCCAGCATTTT
TRBJ2-5,-,TRBD2,TRBV9,CASSVGTSGETQYF,TGTGCCAGCAGCGTAGGGACTAGTGGAGAGACCCAGTACTTC
TRBJ1-5,-,-,TRBV7-2,CASSQDNSNQPQHF,TGTGCCAGCAGCCAGGACAATAGCAATCAGCCCCAGCATTTT
TRBJ2-1,-,-,TRBV11-2,CASSPKGQVHNEQFF,TGTGCCAGCAGCCCAAAGGGCCAGGTCCACAATGAGCAGTTCTTC
TRBJ2-1,-,TRBD2,TRBV14,CASSQARASGYNEQFF,TGTGCCAGCAGCCAGGCCCGGGCTAGCGGTTACAATGAGCAGTTCTTC
TRBJ1-6,-,-,TRBV30,CAWRLLGRTDNSPLHF,TGTGCCTGGCGACTCCTGGGGAGGACGGATAATTCACCCCTCCACTTT
TRBJ2-7,-,-,TRBV28,CASSFLGSSYEQYF,TGTGCCAGCAGTTTTTTGGGGAGCTCCTACGAGCAGTACTTC
TRBJ1-2,-,-,TRBV6-1,CASSEPREFHGYTF,TGTGCCAGCAGTGAACCGAGAGAATTCCATGGCTACACCTTC
TRBJ1-1,once,-,TRBV27,CASSFRDSNTEAFF,TGTGCCAGCAGTTTCAGGGACTCGAACACTGAAGCTTTCTTT
TRBJ1-5,-,-,TRBV5-6,CASSRQISNQPQHF,TGTGCCAGCAGCCGACAGATTAGCAATCAGCCCCAGCATTTT
TRBJ2-2,-,TRBD2,TRBV15,CATSMRLAGRTGELFF,TGTGCCACCAGCATGAGACTAGCGGGCCGGACCGGGGAGCTGTTTTTT
TRBJ2-7,-,TRBD2,TRBV5-1,CASSLVAGDQYEQYF,TGCGCCAGCAGCTTGGTAGCGGGAGATCAATACGAGCAGTACTTC
TRBJ1-1,-,TRBD1,TRBV7-7,CASSPDRDTEAFF,TGTGCCAGCAGCCCAGACAGGGACACTGAAGCTTTCTTT
TRBJ2-2,-,-,TRBV7-3,CASSLTLGGAGELFF,TGTGCCAGCAGCTTAACGTTGGGGGGAGCCGGGGAGCTGTTTTTT
TRBJ1-2,-,TRBD1,TRBV18,CASSDTTGGGDYGYTF,TGTGCCAGCTCCGATACGACAGGGGGCGGCGACTATGGCTACACCTTC
TRBJ2-1,-,-,TRBV7-6,CASKQGLNNEQFF,TGTGCCAGCAAACAGGGTTTGAACAATGAGCAGTTCTTC
TRBJ2-7,-,TRBD2,TRBV27,CASSLALAGVYEQYF,TGTGCCAGCAGTTTAGCCCTAGCGGGAGTTTACGAGCAGTACTTC
TRBJ1-1,-,-,TRBV28,CASSLVRTYPGAFF,TGTGCCAGCAGTTTAGTTCGGACCTACCCGGGAGCTTTCTTT
TRBJ1-2,-,-,TRBV9,CASSPRDKNYGYTF,TGTGCCAGCAGCCCACGGGACAAAAACTATGGCTACACCTTC
TRBJ2-7,-,-,TRBV27,CASSRRTAQGQQYF,TGTGCCAGCAGTCGGCGGACAGCCCAAGGGCAGCAGTACTTC
TRBJ1-1,-,-,TRBV5-1,CASSLDSRNTEAFF,TGCGCCAGCAGCTTGGATTCTCGGAACACTGAAGCTTTCTTT
TRBJ1-5,-,-,TRBV25-1,CATLPGGDGNQPQHF,TGTGCCACCTTACCGGGGGGGGACGGGAATCAGCCCCAGCATTTT
TRBJ1-1,few,-,TRBV18,CASSWTDEAFF,TGTGCCAGCTCATGGACAGATGAAGCTTTCTTT
TRBJ1-2,once,-,TRBV6-5,CASSYGAGRYGYTF,TGTGCCAGCAGTTACGGGGCAGGGCGATATGGCTACACCTTC
TRBJ1-2,-,-,TRBV7-2,CASSQTEVYGYTF,TGTGCCAGCAGCCAGACAGAGGTCTATGGCTACACCTTC
TRBJ2-1,-,TRBD2,TRBV5-4,CASRTTGGEQFF,TGTGCCAGCAGGACAACGGGGGGTGAGCAGTTCTTC
TRBJ2-3,-,-,TRBV28,CASSSVGDTQYF,TGTGCCAGCAGTTCTGTAGGAGATACGCAGTATTTT
TRBJ2-3,-,TRBD2,TRBV30,CAWRGGGRNTDTQYF,TGTGCCTGGAGGGGCGGCGGGAGGAACACAGATACGCAGTATTTT
TRBJ2-1,once,-,TRBV7-2,CASSLTQSSYNEQFF,TGTGCCAGCAGCTTGACCCAAAGCTCCTACAATGAGCAGTTCTTC
TRBJ1-1,few,-,TRBV7-9,CASSQQVMNTEAFF,TGTGCCAGCAGCCAACAGGTTATGAACACTGAAGCTTTCTTT
TRBJ2-5,-,-,TRBV19,CASTLDRKETQYF,TGTGCCAGTACCCTGGACAGAAAAGAGACCCAGTACTTC
TRBJ2-1,-,-,TRBV18,CASSPGREVEFF,TGTGCCAGCTCACCGGGGCGGGAAGTGGAGTTCTTC